Presented here are 7 T cell receptor beta chains from one specimen sequenced in a study of blood T cell repertoires in COVID-19 (dated by TCRdb to about 2020). Receptors were amplified or captured by the immunoSEQ multiplex PCR assay. In TCRdb, the immuneACCESS table is reduced to in-frame sequences with V and J assigned. These tables do not hold every clone; where another copy was compared, an unresolved V gene accounts for under half, and the others remain unexplained. The sample table shows approximately 78,000 clones, and roughly 92% are seen once. 2.6% of the sample is held by the ten biggest clonotypes. Material for sequencing was peripheral blood. The receptor set was obtained from a man aged 45-60 years with COVID-19, enrolled during active disease.

The genes are TRBV2 and TRBJ1-2, with D perhaps matching TRBD1 (6 bases). The germline CDR1 and CDR2 sequences are SNHLY and FYNNEI. With 5 bases removed from V and 2 bases from J, the gap between germline ends came to 9 bases. The CDR3 consists of 13 residues. CDR3 sequence reads: CASSFTGNYGYTF. The CDR3, as DNA: TGTGCCAGCAGTTTCACAGGGAACTATGGCTACACCTTC.

The DNA of the CDR3 is TGTGCCAGCTCACCCGCGGACGGGGGTCACACTGAAGCTTTCTTT. Its protein is CASSPADGGHTEAFF. The rearrangement links TRBV18 to TRBJ1-1; a weak D match, TRBD1 (5 bases). This CDR3 has 15 residues. Trimming shortened V by 3 bases and J by 3 bases, and 14 bases separated the two germline ends. Germline lookup yields CDR1 KGHSH and CDR2 LQKENI.

This clone showed up just once. This chain connects TRBV5-1 to TRBJ2-7; D is possibly TRBD1 (5 bases). The CDR3 covers 12 residues. Germline CDR1 reads SGHRS; CDR2 reads YFSETQ. V shed 0 bases and J shed 5 bases, with 6 bases lying between them. The DNA for the CDR3 is TGCGCCAGCAGCTTGGAAGGGGACGAGCAGTACGTC. Amino acids: CASSLEGDEQYV.

The V gene is TRBV15, the J gene TRBJ2-2, with D unclear. Trimming left V 3 bases short and J 5 bases short, with 10 bases between. The CDR3 loop spans 14 amino acids. Germline V gene lookup returns CDR1 LNHNV and CDR2 YYDKDF (reference sequence). The CDR3 region has the DNA TGTGCCACCAGCAGGGGCCGTGGTACCGGGGAGCTGTTTTTT. It codes for CATSRGRGTGELFF.

The chain joins TRBV6-1 to TRBJ2-7; tentative D call: TRBD2 (6 bases). Germline values: CDR1 MNHNS, CDR2 SASEGT. With 1 base removed from V and 6 bases from J, the gap between germline ends came to 7 bases. The CDR3 consists of 12 residues. In DNA form, the CDR3 reads TGTGCCAGCAGTGAAGGGGGGGTCGAGCAGTACGTC. It codes for CASSEGGVEQYV.

CDR3 amino acids: CASSRWAGGANVLTF. The CDR3 bases are TGTGCCAGCAGCCGGTGGGCAGGAGGGGCCAACGTCCTGACTTTC. The chain recombines TRBV7-2 with TRBJ2-6; D not certain. This CDR3 is 15 amino acids long. Germline loops: CDR1 SGHTA, CDR2 FQGNSA. Trimming took 5 bases from V and 4 from J, leaving 12 bases between them.

The genes are TRBV5-5 and TRBJ1-2, with D perhaps TRBD1 (6 bases). With 0 bases removed from V and 4 bases from J, the gap between germline ends came to 13 bases. The germline V gene encodes CDR1 SGHKS and CDR2 YYEKEE (reference sequence). This CDR3 spans 15 amino acids. The CDR3 is CASSLVETGPYGYTF. The CDR3 region has the DNA TGTGCCAGCAGCTTGGTAGAGACAGGTCCCTATGGCTACACCTTC.